Listed below are T cell receptor beta chains from one sample, sequenced in a study of tumor-infiltrating lymphocytes in localized non-small cell lung cancer. Profiling relied on immunoSEQ multiplex PCR, and the TCRdb table lists in-frame clones only, not all of them. The sample includes about 11,000 clones, approximately 86% of them seen just once. The sequenced material came from uninvolved lung tissue not adjacent to the tumor. The receptors derive from a human donor with non-small cell lung cancer. The CDR3 runs from the conserved cysteine through the conserved F or W. A D gene is named only where the DNA matches it firmly. Not every row has a clone size; where given, it reads once, few, many or a size class.

v_gene	abundance	j_gene	d_gene	CDR3nt	CDR3aa
TRBV30	-	TRBJ2-7	-	TGTGCCTGGAGGCGGCTTTACGAGCAGTACTTC	CAWRRLYEQYF
TRBV4-3	-	TRBJ2-4	-	TGCGCCAGCAGCCAAGATAGGGTACTAAACGGTCGATACATTCAGTACTTC	CASSQDRVLNGRYIQYF
TRBV10-3	-	TRBJ1-2	TRBD1	TGTGCCATCAGTGAGTCTGGGCAGGGGGGAGGCTATGGCTACACCTTC	CAISESGQGGGYGYTF
TRBV7-2	-	TRBJ1-2	TRBD1	TGTGCCAGCAGCCCCACGGACAGGGGGCGCAGCTATGGCTACACCTTC	CASSPTDRGRSYGYTF
TRBV5-6	-	TRBJ2-5	-	TGTGCCAGCAGCTTGTGGGGGGCTCCAGGGGGCCAGTACTTC	CASSLWGAPGGQYF
TRBV10-3	-	TRBJ1-5	-	TGTGCCATCAGCGAAGGGGGAATTGATCAGCCCCAGCATTTT	CAISEGGIDQPQHF
TRBV5-1	-	TRBJ2-7	-	TGCGCCAGCAGCCTAAATCTCTTGGAATACGAGCAGTACTTC	CASSLNLLEYEQYF
TRBV6-6	-	TRBJ1-3	-	TGTGCCAGCAGTTTTATCAGGGAGAGCTCTGGAAACACCATATATTTT	CASSFIRESSGNTIYF
TRBV7-9	-	TRBJ1-1	TRBD1	TGTGCCAGCAGCTCGTCCGGGACAGCTAACACTGAAGCTTTCTTT	CASSSSGTANTEAFF
TRBV4-1	-	TRBJ2-3	-	TGCGCCAGCAGCCATGGTGCAGCTAGCACAGATACGCAGTATTTT	CASSHGAASTDTQYF
TRBV6-1	-	TRBJ2-2	-	TGTGCCAGCAGTGAAAGTGGGTACGGGGAGCTGTTTTTT	CASSESGYGELFF
TRBV5-6	-	TRBJ2-5	-	TGTGCCAGCAGCTTGTTTCAACTTCGGACAATACAAGAGACCCAGTACTTC	CASSLFQLRTIQETQYF
TRBV19	-	TRBJ2-7	-	TGTGCCAGTAGTATTAGGCGGTCCTCCTACGAGCAGTACTTC	CASSIRRSSYEQYF
TRBV6-5	few	TRBJ1-6	TRBD1	TGTGCCAGCAGTTACGACGGGACAGGGGGCACTTCACCCCTCCACTTT	CASSYDGTGGTSPLHF
TRBV7-8	once	TRBJ1-5	-	TGTGCCAGCAGCTTAGAAGGGGGAGTCCAGCCCCAGCATTTT	CASSLEGGVQPQHF
TRBV6-4	once	TRBJ1-1	-	TGTGCCAGCAGTGAGCATGCTGGGGAGAGCACTGAAGCTTTCTTT	CASSEHAGESTEAFF
TRBV5-6	-	TRBJ1-2	-	TGTGCCAGCAGCTTGGAACAGAACTATGGCTACACCTTC	CASSLEQNYGYTF
TRBV18	once	TRBJ1-2	-	TGTGCCAGCTCACCCGGAGGGGGTAACTATGGCTACACCTTC	CASSPGGGNYGYTF
TRBV5-1	-	TRBJ2-5	-	TGCGCCAGCAGCTTGTTCTTGAGGGACTCCCGGGAGACCCAGTACTTC	CASSLFLRDSRETQYF
TRBV5-1	-	TRBJ1-2	-	TGCGCCAGCAGCTCCCCAGACGGGGCGAAAGGCTACACCTTC	CASSSPDGAKGYTF
TRBV14	-	TRBJ2-3	TRBD2	TGTGCCAGCAGCCGGATAACTAGCGGGTTCACAGATACGCAGTATTTT	CASSRITSGFTDTQYF
TRBV7-2	-	TRBJ2-7	-	TGTGCCAGCAGCTTAGGGGTTCTGTACGAGCAGTACTTC	CASSLGVLYEQYF
TRBV7-3	-	TRBJ1-1	-	TGTGCCAGCAGCTTGAACAGCTACACTGAAGCTTTCTTT	CASSLNSYTEAFF
TRBV27	-	TRBJ2-3	-	TGTGCCAGCAGTCTCCTATCGGGGGGCGATTTAACGCAGTATTTT	CASSLLSGGDLTQYF
TRBV7-9	-	TRBJ2-3	-	TGTGCCAGCAGCTTAGATCCCAATACGCAGTATTTT	CASSLDPNTQYF
TRBV5-6	-	TRBJ1-1	-	TGTGCCAGCAGCCGGGCGGCACCTGAAGCTTTCTTT	CASSRAAPEAFF
TRBV6-4	-	TRBJ2-3	TRBD2	TGTGCCAGCAGTGAGACTAGCGGGGGCACAGATACGCAGTATTTT	CASSETSGGTDTQYF
TRBV4-3	-	TRBJ2-5	-	TGCGCCAGCAGCCAAGATCCTGGTGACCATGGCCAAGAGACCCAGTACTTC	CASSQDPGDHGQETQYF
TRBV5-6	-	TRBJ2-5	-	TGTGCCAGCAGCTTGGGTTCCCTCGGGGAGACCCAGTACTTC	CASSLGSLGETQYF
TRBV5-1	-	TRBJ2-1	TRBD2	TGCGCCAGCAGCCGTGGAGGGGCCGGCGGGGGTAATGAGCAGTTCTTC	CASSRGGAGGGNEQFF
TRBV5-1	few	TRBJ2-7	-	TGCGCCAGCAGCTCGTCACAGGGAATGGGATACGAGCAGTACTTC	CASSSSQGMGYEQYF
TRBV7-9	-	TRBJ1-2	-	TGTGCCAGCAGCATAGACACGGGCGCCTATGGCTACACCTTC	CASSIDTGAYGYTF